Here is one T cell receptor beta chain with its context. The source of the sample is a study of early stage breast cancer tumors. Some clones are missing from TCRdb's copy, which holds only in-frame ones; the method was immunoSEQ multiplex PCR. The table lists tens of thousands of clones, approximately 80% of them singletons, with nearly 3.5% in the top ten. Trimming stripped 3 bases from V and 2 bases from J, with 14 bases between. The CDR3 is 15 residues long. CDR1 SGHTA and CDR2 FQGNSA come from the germline V gene. The TCR was taken from a person younger than 45 with breast cancer. The V gene is TRBV7-2, the J gene TRBJ2-7, with D unresolved. Sequencing was carried out using blood. The DNA of the CDR3 is TGTGCCAGCAGCTTCGTTCCAGCTGAAGCCTACGAGCAGTACTTC. This encodes CASSFVPAEAYEQYF.